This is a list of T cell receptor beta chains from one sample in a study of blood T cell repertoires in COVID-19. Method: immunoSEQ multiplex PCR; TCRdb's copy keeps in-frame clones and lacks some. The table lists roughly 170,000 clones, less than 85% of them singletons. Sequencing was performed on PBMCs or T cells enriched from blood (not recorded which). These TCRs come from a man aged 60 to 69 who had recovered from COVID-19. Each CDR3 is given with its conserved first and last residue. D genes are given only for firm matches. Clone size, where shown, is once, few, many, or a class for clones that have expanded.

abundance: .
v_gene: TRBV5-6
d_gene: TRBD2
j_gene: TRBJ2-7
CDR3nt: TGTGCCAGCTTGCTAGCGGGAGGGTACGAGCAGTACTTC
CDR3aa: CASLLAGGYEQYF

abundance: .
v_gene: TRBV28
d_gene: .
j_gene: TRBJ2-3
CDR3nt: TGTGCCACTCGGGGGGCAGAGGGGTTCACAGATACGCAGTATTTT
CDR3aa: CATRGAEGFTDTQYF

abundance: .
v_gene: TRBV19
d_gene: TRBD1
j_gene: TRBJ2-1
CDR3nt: TGTGCCAGTAGTAGAGGACAGGTCCGCTTGGATGAGCAGTTCTTC
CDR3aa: CASSRGQVRLDEQFF

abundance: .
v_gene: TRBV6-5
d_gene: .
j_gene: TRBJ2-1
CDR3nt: TGTGCCAGCAGTTACGGGCAGGGATTGTACAATGAGCAGTTCTTC
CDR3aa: CASSYGQGLYNEQFF

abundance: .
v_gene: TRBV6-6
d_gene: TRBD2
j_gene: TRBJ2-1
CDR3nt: TGTGCCAGCAGTGGGACTAGCGTTTCTGGGCAGTTCTTC
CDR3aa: CASSGTSVSGQFF

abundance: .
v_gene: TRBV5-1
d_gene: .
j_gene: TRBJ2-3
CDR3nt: TGCGCCAGCACCTCCGGGATAGAGCAGTATTTT
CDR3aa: CASTSGIEQYF

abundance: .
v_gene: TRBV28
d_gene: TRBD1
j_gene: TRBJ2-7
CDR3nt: TGTGCCAGCAGCTACAGTGACAGGGACTACGAGCAGTACTTC
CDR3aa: CASSYSDRDYEQYF

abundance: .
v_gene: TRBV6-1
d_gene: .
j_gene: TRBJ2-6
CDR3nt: TGTGCCAGCAGTGAAGCCCTAGGAGGGGACGGGGCCAACGTCCTGACTTTC
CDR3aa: CASSEALGGDGANVLTF

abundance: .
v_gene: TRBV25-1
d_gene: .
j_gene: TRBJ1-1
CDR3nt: TGTGCCAGCAAGTACAGCCAGAACACTGAAGCTTTCTTT
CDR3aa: CASKYSQNTEAFF

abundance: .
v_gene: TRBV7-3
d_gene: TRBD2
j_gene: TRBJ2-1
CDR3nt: TGTGCCAGCAGCTCGCACACTAGCGGGGGCAATGAGCAGTTCTTC
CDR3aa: CASSSHTSGGNEQFF

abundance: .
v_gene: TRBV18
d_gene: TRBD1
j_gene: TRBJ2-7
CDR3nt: TGTGCCAGCTCACCAGGACAGGGGCACGAGCAGTACTTC
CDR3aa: CASSPGQGHEQYF

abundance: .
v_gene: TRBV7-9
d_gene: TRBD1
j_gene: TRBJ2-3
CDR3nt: TGTGCCAGCAGCGAACTTCGGACAGGGCTGGTTTCAGATACGCAGTATTTT
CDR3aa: CASSELRTGLVSDTQYF

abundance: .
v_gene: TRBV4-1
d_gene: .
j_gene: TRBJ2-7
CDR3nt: TGCGCCAGCAGCCAAGGGACTACCACGTACGAGCAGTACTTC
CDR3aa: CASSQGTTTYEQYF

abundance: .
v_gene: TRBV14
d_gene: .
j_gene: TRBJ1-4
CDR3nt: TGTGCCAGCAGCCAAGATGTAGCAGGGTCATATAATGAAAAACTGTTTTTT
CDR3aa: CASSQDVAGSYNEKLFF

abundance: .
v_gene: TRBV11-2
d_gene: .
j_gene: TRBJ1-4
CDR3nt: TGTGCCAGCGCTGGGCATTCTAATGAAAAACTGTTTTTT
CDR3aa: CASAGHSNEKLFF

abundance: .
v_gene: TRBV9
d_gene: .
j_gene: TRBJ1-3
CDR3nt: TGTGCCAGCAGCGGGGGCTCCTTCTCTGGAAACACCATATATTTT
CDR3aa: CASSGGSFSGNTIYF

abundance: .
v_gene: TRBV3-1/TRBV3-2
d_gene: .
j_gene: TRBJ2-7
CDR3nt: TGTGCCAGCAGCCCAACAGAAATATCCTACGAGCAGTACTTC
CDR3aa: CASSPTEISYEQYF

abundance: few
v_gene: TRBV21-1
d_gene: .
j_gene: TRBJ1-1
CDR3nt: TGTGCCAGCAGCAAAGACGACAGGAGCTCTGAAGCTTTCTTT
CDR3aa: CASSKDDRSSEAFF

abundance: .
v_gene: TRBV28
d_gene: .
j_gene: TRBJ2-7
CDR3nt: TGTGCCAGCAGGGCTACAGGGATCTACGAGCAGTACTTC
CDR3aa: CASRATGIYEQYF

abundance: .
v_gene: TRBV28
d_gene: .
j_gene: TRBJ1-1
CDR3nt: TGTGCCACTTCTACAGGGCCTCTTGAAGCTTTCTTT
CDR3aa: CATSTGPLEAFF

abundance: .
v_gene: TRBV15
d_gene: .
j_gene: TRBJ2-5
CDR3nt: TGTGCCACCAGCAGAGATCCTCGGAGTGGGGAGACCCAGTACTTC
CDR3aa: CATSRDPRSGETQYF

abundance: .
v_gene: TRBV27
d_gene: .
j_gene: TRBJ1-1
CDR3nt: TGTGCCAGCACACCTACTGCGAGAAACACTGAAGCTTTCTTT
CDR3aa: CASTPTARNTEAFF

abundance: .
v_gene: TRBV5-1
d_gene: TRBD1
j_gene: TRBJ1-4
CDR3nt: TGCGCCAGCAGCACTCAGGGGGCAACTAATGAAAAACTGTTTTTT
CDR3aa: CASSTQGATNEKLFF

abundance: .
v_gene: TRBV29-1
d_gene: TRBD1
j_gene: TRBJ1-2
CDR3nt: TGCAGCGTCCATGAATCAGGGGGCTGGGGCTACACCTTC
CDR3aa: CSVHESGGWGYTF

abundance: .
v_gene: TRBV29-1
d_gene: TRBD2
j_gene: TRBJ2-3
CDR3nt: TGCAGCGTTGCCCTCGGGACTAGCGGGGCCACCACAGATACGCAGTATTTT
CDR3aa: CSVALGTSGATTDTQYF

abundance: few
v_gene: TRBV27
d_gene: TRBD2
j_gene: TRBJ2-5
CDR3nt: TGTGCCAGCAGTTTCCTGGGACTAGCGGGAGTAACAGAGACCCAGTACTTC
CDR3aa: CASSFLGLAGVTETQYF

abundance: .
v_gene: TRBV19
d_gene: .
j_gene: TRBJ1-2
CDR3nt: TGTGCCAGTAGTACCCAAACAGAGCGCTACACCTTC
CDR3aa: CASSTQTERYTF

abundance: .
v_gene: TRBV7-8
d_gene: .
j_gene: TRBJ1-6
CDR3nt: TGTGCCAGCAGCTTAGATCTGAGCTCCTATAATTCACCCCTCCACTTT
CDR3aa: CASSLDLSSYNSPLHF

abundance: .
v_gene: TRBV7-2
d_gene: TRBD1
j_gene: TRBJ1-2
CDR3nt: TGTGCCAGCAGCTTGGTCGACAGGGGTGACTATGGCTACACCTTC
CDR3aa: CASSLVDRGDYGYTF

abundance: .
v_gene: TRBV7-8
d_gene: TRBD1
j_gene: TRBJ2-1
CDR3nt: TGTGCCAGCAGTTACCACCAAGGGGACAGGGTTCGCAATGAGCAGTTCTTC
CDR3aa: CASSYHQGDRVRNEQFF

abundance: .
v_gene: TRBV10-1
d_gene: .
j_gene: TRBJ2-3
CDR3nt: TGCGCCACCCCAAGGTCACCTCAGCGAGCAGATACGCAGTATTTT
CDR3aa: CATPRSPQRADTQYF

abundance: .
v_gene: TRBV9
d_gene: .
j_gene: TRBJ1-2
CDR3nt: TGTGCCAGCAGCGAGACGGGCAGGGAGGCCGGATACGGCTACACCTTC
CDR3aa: CASSETGREAGYGYTF

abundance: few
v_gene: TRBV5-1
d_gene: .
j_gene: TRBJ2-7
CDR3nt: TGCGCCAGCAGCTTACAGGGCGTCTCCTACGAGCAGTACTTC
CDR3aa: CASSLQGVSYEQYF

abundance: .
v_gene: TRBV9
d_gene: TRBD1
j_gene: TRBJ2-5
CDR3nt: TGTGCCAGCAGCAGGGACAGGGGATGGGAAGAGACTCAGTACTTC
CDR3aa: CASSRDRGWEETQYF

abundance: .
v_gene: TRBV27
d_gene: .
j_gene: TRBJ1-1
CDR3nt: TGTGCCAGCAGTGGTAGACAATCTAACACTGAAGCTTTCTTT
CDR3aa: CASSGRQSNTEAFF

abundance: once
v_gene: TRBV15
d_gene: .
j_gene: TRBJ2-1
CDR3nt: TGTGCCACCAGCAGAGTGACAGGCTCCTACAATGAGCAGTTCTTC
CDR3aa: CATSRVTGSYNEQFF

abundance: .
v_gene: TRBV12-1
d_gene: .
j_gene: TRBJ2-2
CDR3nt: TGTGCCAGCAGCTTTAAGTCTCCGGGAACCACCGGGGAGCTGTTTTTT
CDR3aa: CASSFKSPGTTGELFF

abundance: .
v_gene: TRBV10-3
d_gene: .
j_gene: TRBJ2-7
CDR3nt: TGTGCCATCAGGGACAGAACCTACTCCTACGAGCAGTACTTC
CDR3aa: CAIRDRTYSYEQYF

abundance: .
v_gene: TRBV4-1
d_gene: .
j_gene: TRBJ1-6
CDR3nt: TGCGCCAGCAGCCAACGAAGCCTCGAGAAGGGGATTAGCTCCTATAATTCACCCCTCCACTTT
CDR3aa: CASSQRSLEKGISSYNSPLHF

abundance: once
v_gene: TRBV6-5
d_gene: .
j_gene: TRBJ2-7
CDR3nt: TGTGCCAGCAGATTACGCGGGTTATACGAGCAGTACTTC
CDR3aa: CASRLRGLYEQYF

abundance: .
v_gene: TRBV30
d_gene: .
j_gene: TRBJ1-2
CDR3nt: TGTGCCTGGAGCGAAGACAGAAACTATGGCTACACCTTC
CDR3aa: CAWSEDRNYGYTF

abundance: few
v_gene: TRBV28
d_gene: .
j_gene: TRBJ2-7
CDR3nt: TGTGCCAGCAGTATAGAAGTAGCGAACTACGAGCAGTACTTC
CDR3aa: CASSIEVANYEQYF

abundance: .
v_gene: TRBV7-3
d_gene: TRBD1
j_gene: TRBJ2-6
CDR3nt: TGTGCCAGCACCCACTACGGGACAGGGGGTTCTGGGGCCAACGTCCTGACTTTC
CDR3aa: CASTHYGTGGSGANVLTF

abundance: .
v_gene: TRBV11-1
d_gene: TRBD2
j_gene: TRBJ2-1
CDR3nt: TGTGCCAGCAGCTTTTTCACGGGAGGGCTAAATGAGCAGTTCTTC
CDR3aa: CASSFFTGGLNEQFF

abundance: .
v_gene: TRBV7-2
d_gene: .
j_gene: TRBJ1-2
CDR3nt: TGTGCCAGCAGCTCTAGCAGGAGGGCAACCTATGGCTACACCTTC
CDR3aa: CASSSSRRATYGYTF

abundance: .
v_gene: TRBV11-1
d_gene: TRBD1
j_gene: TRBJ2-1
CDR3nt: TGTGCCAGCAGCCCCGCAGGGGGCTCGCGTGAGCAGTTCTTC
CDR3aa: CASSPAGGSREQFF

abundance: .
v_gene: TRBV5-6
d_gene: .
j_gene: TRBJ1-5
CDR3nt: TGTGCCAGCAGCTTTAACAATCAGCCCCAGCATTTT
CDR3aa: CASSFNNQPQHF

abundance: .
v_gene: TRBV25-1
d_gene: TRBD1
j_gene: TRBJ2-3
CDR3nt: TGTGCCAGCAGTGAGGACAGGGGGCGCTTAGATACGCAGTATTTT
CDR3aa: CASSEDRGRLDTQYF

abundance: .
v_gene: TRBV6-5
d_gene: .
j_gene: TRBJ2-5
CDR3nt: TGTGCCAGCAGCAGACTTACGGGAAAGGAGACCCAGTACTTC
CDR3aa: CASSRLTGKETQYF

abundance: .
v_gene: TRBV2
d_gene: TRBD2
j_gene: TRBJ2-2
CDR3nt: TGTGCCAGCAGCCGGACTAGCGGGGACACCGGGGAGCTGTTTTTT
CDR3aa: CASSRTSGDTGELFF

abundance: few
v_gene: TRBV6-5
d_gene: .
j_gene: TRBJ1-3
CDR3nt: TGTGCCAGCACCACACAGAGCTCTGGAAACACCATATATTTT
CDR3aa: CASTTQSSGNTIYF

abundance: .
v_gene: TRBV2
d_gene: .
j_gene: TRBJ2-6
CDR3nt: TGTGCCAGCAGTGACAGGGGAGTGAGAGGGGCCAACGTCCTGACTTTC
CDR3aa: CASSDRGVRGANVLTF

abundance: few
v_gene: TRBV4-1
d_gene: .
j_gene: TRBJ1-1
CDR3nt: TGCGCCAGCAGCCAAGGGTACGGGGGTGAAGCTTTCTTT
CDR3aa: CASSQGYGGEAFF

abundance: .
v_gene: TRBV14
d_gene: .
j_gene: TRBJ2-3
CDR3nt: TGTGCCAGCAGCCAAGGAGGGGGAATGGAAACAGATACGCAGTATTTT
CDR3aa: CASSQGGGMETDTQYF